The 15 T cell receptor beta chains listed next were all sequenced from one sample in a study of T cells after yellow fever vaccination. TCRdb processed the 5' RACE reads anew with MiXCR; each CDR3 protein has one entry. The sample shows 340,000 or so distinct CDR3 sequences, under 15% of them seen only once. Sequencing was performed on CD4+ T cells sorted from PBMCs, taken 15 days after the yellow fever booster vaccination. The origin of the receptors is a man aged 18 to 35 who received the YFV17D yellow fever vaccine.

The chain carries TRBV3-1 and TRBJ1-1; D is unresolved. The germline CDR1 and CDR2 sequences are LGHDT and YNNKEL (reference sequence). The CDR3 runs to 15 residues. Trimming took 4 bases from V and 4 from J, leaving 16 bases between them. The CDR3 here is CASSPGLAMSTEAFF. In DNA form, the CDR3 reads TGTGCCAGCAGCCCCGGCCTGGCGATGAGCACTGAAGCTTTCTTT.

The rearrangement links TRBV30 to TRBJ2-4; D unresolved. Germline assignment: CDR1 GTSNPN and CDR2 SVGIG (reference sequence). This CDR3 is 11 amino acids long. Trimming took 0 bases from V and 8 from J, leaving 5 bases between them. The DNA of the CDR3 is TGTGCCTGGAGTGTGAGTTACATTCAGTACTTC. Its protein product is CAWSVSYIQYF.

The V and J genes are TRBV4-3 and TRBJ1-3; D possibly corresponds to TRBD1 (5 bases). The CDR3 is 13 residues long. The germline V and J ends were trimmed by 0 bases and 8 bases, with 8 bases remaining between them. Germline V lookup: CDR1 LGHNA, CDR2 YSLEER. CDR3 coding DNA: TGCGCCAGCAGCCAAGACAAAGGGGACACCATATATTTT. Residues: CASSQDKGDTIYF.

With respect to this clonotype: Just one base apart from a much larger clone, this may be a read error. This chain links TRBV12-3 or TRBV12-4 with TRBJ2-5, with D maybe TRBD1 (6 bases). Deletions cut 2 bases from V and 3 bases from J, with 7 bases between. CDR3 size: 13 residues. The CDR3 loop is CASSLWTEETQYF. The CDR3 DNA follows: TGTGCCAGCAGTTTATGGACAGAAGAGACCCAGTACTTC.

The chain couples TRBV20-1 to TRBJ2-3; 11 bases line up with TRBD2. CDR1 DFQATT and CDR2 SNEGSKA come from the germline V gene (reference sequence). There are 14 residues in the CDR3. J lost 6 bases, V lost 2 bases, and 4 bases had no gene match. CDR3 region: CSARLAGGEDTQYF. CDR3 DNA: TGCAGTGCTAGACTAGCGGGGGGCGAGGATACGCAGTATTTT.

This clonotype was seen many times. The V and J genes are TRBV6-1 and TRBJ1-5; 12 bases line up with TRBD1. Germline-derived CDR1 and CDR2 are MNHNS and SASEGT. V dropped 4 bases and J dropped 6; count of bases not matched to a gene: 1. CDR3 size: 14 residues. CDR3 coding DNA: TGTGCCAGCAGTGGGGACAGGGGGCTTCAGCCCCAGCATTTT. Amino acids: CASSGDRGLQPQHF.

CDR3 loop: CASSVSGTSSYEQYF. The CDR3 nucleotides read TGTGCCAGCAGCGTTAGCGGCACGAGCTCCTACGAGCAGTACTTC. The chain has TRBV7-2 and TRBJ2-7; D might be TRBD2 (6 bases). The germline gives CDR1 SGHTA, CDR2 FQGNSA. The CDR3 totals 15 residues. Between the trimmed V and J ends, which lost 5 bases and 0 bases, there was a span of 14 bases.

J is TRBJ2-7 and V is TRBV6-6, with D uncertain. CDR1 and CDR2 (germline): MNHNY, SVGAGI (reference sequence). The CDR3 loop spans 13 amino acids. Trimming stripped 7 bases from V and 9 bases from J, with 19 bases between. The CDR3 is CASTWSRSGAQYV. The CDR3 DNA reads as TGTGCCAGCACATGGTCTCGGTCAGGCGCGCAGTACGTC.

This clonotype was found a few times. The chain carries TRBV4-2 and TRBJ2-6; D ambiguous. The CDR3 totals 17 residues. CDR1 LGHNA and CDR2 YNFKEQ come from the germline V gene. Between the trimmed V and J ends, which lost 1 base and 0 bases, there was a span of 10 bases. CDR3 nucleotide sequence: TGTGCCAGCAGCCAAGCGACCGGGTTCTCTGGGGCCAACGTCCTGACTTTC. It translates to CASSQATGFSGANVLTF.

The chain joins TRBV19 to TRBJ2-1; D gene unclear. The V gene's germline CDR1 is LNHDA and CDR2 SQIVND (reference sequence). Deletions cut 8 bases from V and 2 bases from J, with 10 bases between. This CDR3 has 13 residues. For the CDR3, the DNA is TGTGCCAGTTACTCCTTGACCTACAATGAGCAGTTCTTC. This gives the protein CASYSLTYNEQFF. Using reference TRBV19 and TRBJ2-1 for the parts outside the CDR3, the full variable domain is DGGITQSPKYLFRKEGQNVTLSCEQNLNHDAMYWYRQDPGQGLRLIYYSQIVNDFQKGDIAEGYSVSREKKESFPLTVTSAQKNPTAFYLCASYSLTYNEQFFGPGTRLTVL.

This clonotype came up a few times. The chain is built from TRBV5-5 and TRBJ2-2; D uncertain. There are 13 residues in the CDR3. CDR1 and CDR2 (germline): SGHKS, YYEKEE (reference sequence). The V end was cut by 4 bases, the J end by 7 bases, with 11 bases between. The CDR3 DNA reads as TGTGCCAGCAGCGTCGTCGCAGGCGGGGAGCTGTTTTTT. Its translation is CASSVVAGGELFF.

The chain carries TRBV9 and TRBJ2-3; tentative D call: TRBD2 (5 bases). In germline, CDR1 is SGDLS, CDR2 YYNGEE. CDR3 length equals 14 residues. Deletions cut 0 bases from V and 7 bases from J, with 12 bases between. CDR3 nucleotides: TGTGCCAGCAGCGTAGAAAGCGGAGAGAATACGCAGTATTTT. Its protein product is CASSVESGENTQYF.

The CDR3 protein is CASSQDRGSPYEQYF. CDR3 nucleotide sequence: TGTGCCAGCAGCCAGGACAGGGGATCCCCCTACGAGCAGTACTTC. V usage is TRBV14 and J usage is TRBJ2-7, with 9 bases aligning to TRBD1. Trimming took 3 bases from V and 2 from J; bases not matched to a gene: 5. Germline V gives CDR1 SGHDN, CDR2 FVKESK. The CDR3 is made up of 15 amino acids.

There are many counts of this clonotype. The gene calls are TRBV7-6 and TRBJ2-7; D gene unclear. Germline CDR1 and CDR2: SGHVS and FNYEAQ. V was trimmed by 4 bases and J by 2 bases, leaving 6 bases between them. There are 12 residues in the CDR3. The CDR3 here is CASSSPPYEQYF. CDR3 DNA sequence: TGTGCCAGCAGCTCGCCCCCCTACGAGCAGTACTTC.

CDR3 nucleotide sequence: TGTGCCAGCAGTTACAACCCCAAGCACGAGACAATGATGCAGTTCTTC. Protein product: CASSYNPKHETMMQFF. The V gene is TRBV6-6, the J gene TRBJ2-1; unclear D gene. The CDR3 loop spans 16 amino acids. V lost 2 bases and J lost 12, with 23 bases in between. Per the germline V gene, CDR1 is MNHNY and CDR2 is SVGAGI (reference sequence).